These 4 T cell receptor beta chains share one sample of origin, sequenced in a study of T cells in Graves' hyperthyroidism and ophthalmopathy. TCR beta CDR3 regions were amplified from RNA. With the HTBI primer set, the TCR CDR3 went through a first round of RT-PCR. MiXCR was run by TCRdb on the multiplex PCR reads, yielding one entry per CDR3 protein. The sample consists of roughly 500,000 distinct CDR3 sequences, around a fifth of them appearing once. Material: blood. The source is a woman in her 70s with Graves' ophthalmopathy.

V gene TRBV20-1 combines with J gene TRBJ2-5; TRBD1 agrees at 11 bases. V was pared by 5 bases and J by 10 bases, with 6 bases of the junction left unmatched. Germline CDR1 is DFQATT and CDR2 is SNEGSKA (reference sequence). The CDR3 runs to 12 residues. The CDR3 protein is CSAPDRGLVQYF. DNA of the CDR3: TGCAGTGCTCCGGACAGGGGGCTGGTCCAGTACTTC.

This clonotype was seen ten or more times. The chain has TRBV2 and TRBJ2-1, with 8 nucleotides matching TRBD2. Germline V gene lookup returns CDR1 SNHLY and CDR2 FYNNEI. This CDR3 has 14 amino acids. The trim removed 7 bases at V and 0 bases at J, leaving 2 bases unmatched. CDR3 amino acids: CASNLAGSYNEQFF. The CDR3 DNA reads TGTGCCAGCAATCTAGCGGGCTCCTACAATGAGCAGTTCTTC.

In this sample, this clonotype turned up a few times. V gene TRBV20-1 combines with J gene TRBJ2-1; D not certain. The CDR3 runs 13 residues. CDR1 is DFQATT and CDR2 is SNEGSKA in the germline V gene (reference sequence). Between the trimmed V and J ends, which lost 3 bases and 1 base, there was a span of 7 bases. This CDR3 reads CSASRQSYNEQFF. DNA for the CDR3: TGCAGTGCTAGCCGGCAGTCCTACAATGAGCAGTTCTTC.

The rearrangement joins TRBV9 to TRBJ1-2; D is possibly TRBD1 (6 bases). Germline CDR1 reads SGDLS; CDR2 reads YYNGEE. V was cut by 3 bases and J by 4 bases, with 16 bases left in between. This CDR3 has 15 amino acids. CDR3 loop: CASSEDPGQIYGYTF. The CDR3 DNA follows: TGTGCCAGCAGCGAGGACCCTGGACAGATCTATGGCTACACCTTC.